The clone carrying this TCR beta chain has just a few counts. The source of the sample is a study of T-cell reconstitution after alpha-beta-depleted transplantation in children. Unique molecular identifiers were incorporated during preparation of the TCRbeta library. TCRdb re-called the PCR reads with MiXCR, one entry per CDR3 protein. The sample shows some 350,000 distinct CDR3 sequences, about a tenth of them seen only once. This specimen was PBMCs from the stem cell graft donor, taken from the stem cell graft. This clonotype originated in a human donor who donated a stem cell graft to a child with acute lymphoblastic leukemia.

This CDR3 is CATSRETATLRVRNEQFF. CDR3 nucleotide sequence: TGTGCCACCAGCAGAGAAACCGCTACTCTGCGGGTACGCAATGAGCAGTTCTTC. This sequence joins TRBV15 and TRBJ2-1, with D possibly TRBD2 on 5 matching bases. From germline, CDR1 is LNHNV and CDR2 YYDKDF (reference sequence). V gave up 0 bases and J gave up 6 bases, with 21 bases separating them. The CDR3 is 18 amino acids.